This TCR beta chain was observed in a study of blood T cells in healthy people across ages. Peripheral blood was drawn, around 9.3 milliliters per donor. The study's findings and limits: Comparison with aged donors showed that long-lived donors had more naive CD4+ cells and higher diversity. A roughly linear age-dependent decrease characterized TCR beta diversity per million T cells.

Combining a sample-barcoded 5' primer with a J-beta primer mix, a second PCR ran for about 6 to 12 cycles. Sequencing of every sample gave 2.5 million or more CDR3-containing paired-end reads. TCRdb analysed the 5' RACE reads with MiXCR anew, one entry per CDR3 protein. The repertoire includes hundreds of thousands of distinct CDR3 sequences, about three fifths of them detected once, and 22% sits in the top ten. V was trimmed by 5 bases and J by 10 bases, leaving 12 bases between them. Germline V CDR1 and CDR2: LNHNV, YYDKDF (reference sequence). The CDR3 runs 13 residues. As regards this clonotype: Its antigen is still unknown.

The sequenced sample consisted of blood. The chain is built from TRBV15 and TRBJ1-6; D is uncertain. The receptor was isolated from a man between 25 and 39 years old in good health. CDR3 protein: CATSEEAWSPLHF. DNA of the CDR3: TGTGCCACCAGCGAGGAAGCTTGGTCACCCCTCCACTTT.